The 6 T cell receptor beta chains below all came from one sample that was sequenced in a study of control samples from healthy donors and cancer patients. Repertoires were generated with immunoSEQ multiplex PCR, while TCRdb's copy carries only in-frame clones and drops some. This sample yields some 250,000 clones, of which roughly 87% are seen a single time; 13% belongs to the top ten. Source material: PBMCs. These receptors were collected from a woman aged 55-75 years with lung cancer.

The table lists this clone with a few counts. The rearrangement joins TRBV15 to TRBJ2-7; D unclear. The CDR3 runs to 13 residues. CDR1 and CDR2 from the germline V gene are LNHNV and YYDKDF (reference sequence). V lost 5 bases to trimming and J lost 0 bases, with 8 bases between them. DNA of the CDR3: TGTGCCACCAGCCTAACGAGCTCCTACGAGCAGTACTTC. Its translation: CATSLTSSYEQYF. Full variable domain (missing parts from reference TRBV15 and TRBJ2-7): DAMVIQNPRYQVTQFGKPVTLSCSQTLNHNVMYWYQQKSSQAPKLLFHYYDKDFNNEADTPDNFQSRRPNTSFCFLDIRSPGLGDTAMYLCATSLTSSYEQYFGPGTRLTVT.

This CDR3 reads CASSTDRIFTDTQYF. The DNA of the CDR3 is TGTGCCAGCAGCACGGACAGGATATTCACAGATACGCAGTATTTT. The chain recombines TRBV5-4 with TRBJ2-3, with 7 bases matching TRBD1. The CDR3 is made up of 15 amino acids. CDR1 SGHNT and CDR2 YYREEE come from the germline V gene (reference sequence). V gave up 4 bases and J gave up 2 bases; unmatched junction bases: 7.

This clone was found a few times. This chain connects TRBV19 to TRBJ2-5; 10 bases map to TRBD2. Germline V gives CDR1 LNHDA, CDR2 SQIVND (reference sequence). V dropped 5 bases and J dropped 5; count of bases not matched to a gene: 11. CDR3 length equals 16 residues. The CDR3 sequence is CASSPRASGGGETQYF. The DNA for the CDR3 is TGTGCCAGTAGTCCCCGGGCTAGCGGGGGCGGGGAGACCCAGTACTTC.

The rearrangement uses TRBV19 and TRBJ1-4; tentatively, D is TRBD1 (6 bases). V was shortened by 5 bases and J by 4 bases, with 14 bases between the two germline ends. CDR1 LNHDA and CDR2 SQIVND come from the germline V gene (reference sequence). The CDR3 extends over 15 amino acids. Here the CDR3 reads CASSPWTVHNEKLFF. As DNA, the CDR3 is TGTGCCAGTAGTCCTTGGACAGTTCATAATGAAAAACTGTTTTTT. Based on the CDR3 plus reference TRBV19 and TRBJ1-4, the full variable domain is DGGITQSPKYLFRKEGQNVTLSCEQNLNHDAMYWYRQDPGQGLRLIYYSQIVNDFQKGDIAEGYSVSREKKESFPLTVTSAQKNPTAFYLCASSPWTVHNEKLFFGSGTQLSVL.

This chain joins TRBV5-1 and TRBJ2-3; possibly TRBD1 for D (6 bases). Germline CDR1 SGHRS, CDR2 YFSETQ. The CDR3 runs 18 residues. V lost 4 bases and J 2 bases, leaving 23 bases between the germline ends. CDR3 bases: TGCGCCAGCAGCCTAGAACCCACAGGGTGGGGGACCACAGATACGCAGTATTTT. Its protein is CASSLEPTGWGTTDTQYF.

This clone came up a few times. The junction departs from the called germline gene at one end, perhaps through a read error. The chain joins TRBV12-3 or TRBV12-4 to TRBJ1-2; 7 nucleotides agree with TRBD1. This CDR3 is built from 12 residues. The CDR3 DNA sequence: TGTGCCAGCAGTCCGAGCGGAGGGGGCGTCCTCTTC. Translating gives CASSPSGGGVLF.